This T cell receptor beta chain stems from a study of blood T cells in healthy people across ages. V dropped 2 bases and J dropped 0; count of bases not matched to a gene: 8. Per the germline V gene, CDR1 is MNHNS and CDR2 is SASEGT. This CDR3 is built from 17 residues. In its sample, this clonotype was seen a few times. Its antigen is unknown. Study-wide findings and caveats: Naive CD4+ cells and diversity were both higher in long-lived donors than in aged donors. TCR beta diversity, measured per million T cells, fell in a roughly linear way with age.

A second roughly 6 to 12 cycle PCR used barcoded and J-beta primers. TCRdb passed the 5' RACE reads through MiXCR, listing each CDR3 protein once. The table shows a few hundred thousand distinct CDR3 sequences, with approximately 26% occurring only once. These same records also appear under a second study, on T cells of mothers and their children.

The chain is built from TRBV6-1 and TRBJ2-3; TRBD2 matches 7 bases. This TCR came from a boy aged 2 to 9 in good health. The sequencing sample was made of blood. The CDR3 loop is CASSELRLAVSTDTQYF. CDR3 DNA sequence: TGTGCCAGCAGTGAACTTAGGCTAGCGGTTAGCACAGATACGCAGTATTTT.